This paragraph covers one T cell receptor (beta chain) sequence. These data belong to a study of CD8+ T cells in alopecia areata. Extraction and reverse transcription of RNA yielded cDNA as the sequencing template. Sequenced by immunoSEQ multiplex PCR; TCRdb stores in-frame clones only, minus some. The repertoire has about 76,000 clones, approximately 64% of them found once; the top ten carry about 20%. The treatment was: oral pan-JAK inhibitor, 5-10 mg twice daily. CDR1 is MNHNY and CDR2 is SVGAGI in the germline V gene (reference sequence). Trimming left V 4 bases short and J 2 bases short, with 12 bases between. The CDR3 is 15 residues long.

The chain employs TRBV6-6 and TRBJ1-5, with D maybe TRBD1 (5 bases). The sequence derives from a human donor with alopecia areata. Specimen: CD8+ T cells sorted from blood, collected at week 24, from a patient treated with tofacitinib. Here the CDR3 DNA reads TGTGCCAGCAGTTCGGGGGGGATGGGCAATCAGCCCCAGCATTTT. Amino acids: CASSSGGMGNQPQHF.